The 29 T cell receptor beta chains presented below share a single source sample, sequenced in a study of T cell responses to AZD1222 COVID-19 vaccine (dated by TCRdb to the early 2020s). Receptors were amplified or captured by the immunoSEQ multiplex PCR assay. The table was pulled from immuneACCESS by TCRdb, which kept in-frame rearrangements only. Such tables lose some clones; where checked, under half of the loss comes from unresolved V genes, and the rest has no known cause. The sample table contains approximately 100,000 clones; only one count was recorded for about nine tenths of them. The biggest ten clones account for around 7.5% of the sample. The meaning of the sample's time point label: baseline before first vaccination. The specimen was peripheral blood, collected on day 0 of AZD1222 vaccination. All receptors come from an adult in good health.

The CDR3 protein is CAWSRGGYDQPQHF. Here the CDR3 DNA reads TGTGCCTGGAGTCGGGGGGGGTACGATCAGCCCCAGCATTTT. The chain uses TRBV30 and TRBJ1-5, with a tentative D call TRBD1 (5 bases). Deletions cut 2 bases from V and 5 bases from J, with 13 bases between. The CDR3 has 14 amino acids. Germline V gene data show CDR1 as GTSNPN and CDR2 as SVGIG (reference sequence).

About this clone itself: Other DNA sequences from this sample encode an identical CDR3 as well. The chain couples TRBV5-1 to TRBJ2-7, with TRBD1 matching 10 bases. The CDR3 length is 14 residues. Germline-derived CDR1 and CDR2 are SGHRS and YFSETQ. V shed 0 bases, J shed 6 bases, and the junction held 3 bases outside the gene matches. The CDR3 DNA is TGCGCCAGCAGCTTGGGACAGGGGGCTCGCGAGCAGTACTTC. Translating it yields CASSLGQGAREQYF.

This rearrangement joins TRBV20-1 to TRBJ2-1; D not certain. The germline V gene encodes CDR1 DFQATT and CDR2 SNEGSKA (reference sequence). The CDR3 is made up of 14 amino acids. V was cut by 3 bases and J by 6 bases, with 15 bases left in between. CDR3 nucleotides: TGCAGTGCTAGTCCCGTCGTATATGGCAATGAGCAGTTCTTC. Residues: CSASPVVYGNEQFF.

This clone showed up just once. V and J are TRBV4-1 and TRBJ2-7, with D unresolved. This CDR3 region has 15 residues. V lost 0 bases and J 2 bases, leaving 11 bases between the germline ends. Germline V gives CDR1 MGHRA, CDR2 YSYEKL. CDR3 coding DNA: TGCGCCAGCAGCCAAGATAGGGCAGCCCCCTACGAGCAGTACTTC. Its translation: CASSQDRAAPYEQYF.

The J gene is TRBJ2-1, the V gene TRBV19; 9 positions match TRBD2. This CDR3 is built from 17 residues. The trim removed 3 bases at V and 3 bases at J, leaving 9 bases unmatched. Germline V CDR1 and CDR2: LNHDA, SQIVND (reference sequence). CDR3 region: CASSIRGAGGLYNEQFF. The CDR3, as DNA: TGTGCCAGTAGTATCCGGGGAGCGGGGGGACTCTACAATGAGCAGTTCTTC.

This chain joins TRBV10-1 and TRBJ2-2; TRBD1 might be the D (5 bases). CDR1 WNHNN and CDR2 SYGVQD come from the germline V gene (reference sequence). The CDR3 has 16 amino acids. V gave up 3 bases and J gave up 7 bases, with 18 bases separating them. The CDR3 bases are TGCGCCAGCAGTGAAAGGACACCCGGTGGCGGCGGGGAGCTGTTTTTT. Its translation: CASSERTPGGGGELFF.

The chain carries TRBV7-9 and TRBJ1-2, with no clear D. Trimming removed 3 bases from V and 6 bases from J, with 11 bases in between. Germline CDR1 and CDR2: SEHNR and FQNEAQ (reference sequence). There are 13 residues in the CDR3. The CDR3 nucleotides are TGTGCCAGCAGCTTCGAGGCTCCTCATGGCTACACCTTC. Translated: CASSFEAPHGYTF.

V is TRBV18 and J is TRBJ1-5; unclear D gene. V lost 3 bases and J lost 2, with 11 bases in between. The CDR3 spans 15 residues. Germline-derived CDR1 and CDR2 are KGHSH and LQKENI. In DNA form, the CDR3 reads TGTGCCAGCTCACCTGGAGTAATCCGCAATCAGCCCCAGCATTTT. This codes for CASSPGVIRNQPQHF.

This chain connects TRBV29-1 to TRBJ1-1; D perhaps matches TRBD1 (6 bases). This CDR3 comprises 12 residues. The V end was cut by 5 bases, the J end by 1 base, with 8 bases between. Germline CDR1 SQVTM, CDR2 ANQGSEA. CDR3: CSVKQGNTEAFF. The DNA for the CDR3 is TGCAGCGTTAAACAGGGGAACACTGAAGCTTTCTTT.

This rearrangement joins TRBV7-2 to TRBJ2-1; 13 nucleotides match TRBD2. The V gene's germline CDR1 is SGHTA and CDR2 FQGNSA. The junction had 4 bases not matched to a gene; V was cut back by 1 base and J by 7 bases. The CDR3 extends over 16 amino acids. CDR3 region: CASSLDGTSGINEQFF. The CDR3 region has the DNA TGTGCCAGCAGCTTAGATGGGACTAGCGGGATAAATGAGCAGTTCTTC. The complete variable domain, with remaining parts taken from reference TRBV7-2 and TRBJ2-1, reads GAGVSQSPSNKVTEKGKDVELRCDPISGHTALYWYRQSLGQGLEFLIYFQGNSAPDKSGLPSDRFSAERTGGSVSTLTIQRTQQEDSAVYLCASSLDGTSGINEQFFGPGTRLTVL.

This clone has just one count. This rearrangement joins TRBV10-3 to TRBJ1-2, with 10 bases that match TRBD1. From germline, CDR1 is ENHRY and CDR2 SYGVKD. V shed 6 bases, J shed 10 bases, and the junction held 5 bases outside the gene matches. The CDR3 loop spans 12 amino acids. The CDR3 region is CAISRDRGFYTF. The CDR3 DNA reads TGTGCCATCAGCCGGGACAGGGGCTTCTACACCTTC.

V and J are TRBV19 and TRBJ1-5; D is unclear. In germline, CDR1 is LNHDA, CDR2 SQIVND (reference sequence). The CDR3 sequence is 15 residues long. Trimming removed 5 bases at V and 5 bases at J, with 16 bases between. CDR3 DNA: TGTGCCAGTAGTCCTTGGGTGAGGACCGATCAGCCCCAGCATTTT. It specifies CASSPWVRTDQPQHF. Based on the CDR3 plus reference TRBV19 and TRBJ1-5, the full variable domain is DGGITQSPKYLFRKEGQNVTLSCEQNLNHDAMYWYRQDPGQGLRLIYYSQIVNDFQKGDIAEGYSVSREKKESFPLTVTSAQKNPTAFYLCASSPWVRTDQPQHFGDGTRLSIL.

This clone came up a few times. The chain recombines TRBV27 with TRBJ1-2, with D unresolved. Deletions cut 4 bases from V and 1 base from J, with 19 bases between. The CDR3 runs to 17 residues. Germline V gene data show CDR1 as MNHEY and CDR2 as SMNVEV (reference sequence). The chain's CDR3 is CASSSQYVGSFNYGYTF. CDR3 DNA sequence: TGTGCCAGCAGTTCCCAATATGTCGGCAGTTTTAACTATGGCTACACCTTC.

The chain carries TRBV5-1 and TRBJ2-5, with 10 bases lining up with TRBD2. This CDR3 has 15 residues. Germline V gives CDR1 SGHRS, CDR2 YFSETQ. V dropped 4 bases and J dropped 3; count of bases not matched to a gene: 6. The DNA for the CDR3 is TGCGCCAGCAGCGGTCTAGCGGGAGTGGAAGAGACCCAGTACTTC. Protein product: CASSGLAGVEETQYF.

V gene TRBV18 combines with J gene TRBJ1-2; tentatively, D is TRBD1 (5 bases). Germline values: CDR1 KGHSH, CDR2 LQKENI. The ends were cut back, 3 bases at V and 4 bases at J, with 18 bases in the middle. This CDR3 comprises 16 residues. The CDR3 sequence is CASSPTSRVRGYGYTF. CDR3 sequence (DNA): TGTGCCAGCTCACCGACAAGCAGGGTTCGCGGCTATGGCTACACCTTC.

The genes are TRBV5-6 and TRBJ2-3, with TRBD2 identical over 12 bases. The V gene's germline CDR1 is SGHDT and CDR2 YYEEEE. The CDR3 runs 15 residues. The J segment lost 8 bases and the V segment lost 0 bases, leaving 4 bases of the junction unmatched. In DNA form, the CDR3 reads TGTGCCAGCAGCTTGGCGCTAGCGGGGGGGCCTACGCAGTATTTT. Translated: CASSLALAGGPTQYF.

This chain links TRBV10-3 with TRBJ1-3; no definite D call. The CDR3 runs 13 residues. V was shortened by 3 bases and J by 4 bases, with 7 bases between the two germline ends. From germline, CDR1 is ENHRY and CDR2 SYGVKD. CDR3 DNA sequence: TGTGCCATCAGTGATCAGGACGGAAACACCATATATTTT. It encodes CAISDQDGNTIYF.

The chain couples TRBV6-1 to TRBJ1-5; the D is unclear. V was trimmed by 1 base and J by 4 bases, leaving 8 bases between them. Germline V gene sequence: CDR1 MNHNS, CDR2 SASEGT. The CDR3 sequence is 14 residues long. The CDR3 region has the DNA TGTGCCAGCAGTGAAGGGCAAATGAATCAGCCCCAGCATTTT. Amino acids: CASSEGQMNQPQHF.

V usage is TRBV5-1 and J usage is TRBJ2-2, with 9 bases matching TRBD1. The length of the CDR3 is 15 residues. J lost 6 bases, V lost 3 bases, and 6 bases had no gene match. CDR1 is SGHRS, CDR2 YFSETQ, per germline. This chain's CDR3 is CASSSWTGEAGELFF. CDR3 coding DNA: TGCGCCAGCAGCTCCTGGACAGGGGAGGCCGGGGAGCTGTTTTTT.

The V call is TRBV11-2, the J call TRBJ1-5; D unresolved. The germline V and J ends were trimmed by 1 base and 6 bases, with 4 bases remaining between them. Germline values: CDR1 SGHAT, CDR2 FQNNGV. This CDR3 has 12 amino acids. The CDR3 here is CASSLGGQPQHF. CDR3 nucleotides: TGTGCCAGCAGCTTAGGAGGTCAGCCCCAGCATTTT.

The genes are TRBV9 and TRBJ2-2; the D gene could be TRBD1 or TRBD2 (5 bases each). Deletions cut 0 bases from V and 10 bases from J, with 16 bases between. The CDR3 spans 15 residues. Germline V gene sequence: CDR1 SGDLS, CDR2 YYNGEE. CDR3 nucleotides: TGTGCCAGCAGCGTAGGGGGACCCGAGTCGGTGGAGCTGTTTTTT. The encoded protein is CASSVGGPESVELFF.

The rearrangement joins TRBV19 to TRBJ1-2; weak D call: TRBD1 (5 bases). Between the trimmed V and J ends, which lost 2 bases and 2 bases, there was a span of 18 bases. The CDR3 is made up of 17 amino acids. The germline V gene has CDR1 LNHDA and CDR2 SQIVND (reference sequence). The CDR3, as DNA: TGTGCCAGTAGTATATACCAGGGAGATACTATAAACTATGGCTACACCTTC. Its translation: CASSIYQGDTINYGYTF.

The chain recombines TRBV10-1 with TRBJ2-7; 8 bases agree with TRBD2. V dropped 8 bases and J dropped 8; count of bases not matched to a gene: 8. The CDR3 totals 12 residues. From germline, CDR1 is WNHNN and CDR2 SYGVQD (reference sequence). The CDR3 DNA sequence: TGCGCCAGCGGGAGCGGGAGTTTTAAGCAGTACTTC. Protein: CASGSGSFKQYF.

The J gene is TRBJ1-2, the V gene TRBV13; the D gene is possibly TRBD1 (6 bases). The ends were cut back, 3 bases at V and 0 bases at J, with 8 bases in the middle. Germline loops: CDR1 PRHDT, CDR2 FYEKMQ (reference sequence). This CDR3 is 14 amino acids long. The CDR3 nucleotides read TGTGCCAGCAGCTTGGGGGCTACTAACTATGGCTACACCTTC. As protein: CASSLGATNYGYTF.

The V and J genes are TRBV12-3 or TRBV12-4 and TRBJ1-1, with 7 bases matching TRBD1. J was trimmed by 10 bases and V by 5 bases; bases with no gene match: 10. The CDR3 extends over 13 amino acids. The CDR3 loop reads CASSLTKGAGAFF. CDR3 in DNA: TGTGCCAGCAGTCTCACAAAGGGGGCAGGAGCTTTCTTT.

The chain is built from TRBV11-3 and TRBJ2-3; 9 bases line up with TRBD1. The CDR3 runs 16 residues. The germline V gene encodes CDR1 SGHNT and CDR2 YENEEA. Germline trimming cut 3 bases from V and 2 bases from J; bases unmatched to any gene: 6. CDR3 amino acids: CASSFPGQGLTDTQYF. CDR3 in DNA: TGTGCCAGCAGCTTTCCGGGACAGGGTCTCACAGATACGCAGTATTTT.

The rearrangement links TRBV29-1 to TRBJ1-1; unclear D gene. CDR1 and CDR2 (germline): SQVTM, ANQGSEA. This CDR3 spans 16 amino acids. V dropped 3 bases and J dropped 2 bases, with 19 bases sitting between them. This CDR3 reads CSVDNPWARTNTEAFF. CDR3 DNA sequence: TGCAGCGTTGATAACCCGTGGGCCCGGACTAACACTGAAGCTTTCTTT.

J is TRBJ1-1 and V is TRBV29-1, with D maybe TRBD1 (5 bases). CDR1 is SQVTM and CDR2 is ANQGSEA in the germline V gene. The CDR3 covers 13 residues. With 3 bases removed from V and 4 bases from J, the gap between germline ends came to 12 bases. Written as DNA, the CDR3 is TGCAGCGTTGATCAGGGATGGGGCACTGAAGCTTTCTTT. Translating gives CSVDQGWGTEAFF.

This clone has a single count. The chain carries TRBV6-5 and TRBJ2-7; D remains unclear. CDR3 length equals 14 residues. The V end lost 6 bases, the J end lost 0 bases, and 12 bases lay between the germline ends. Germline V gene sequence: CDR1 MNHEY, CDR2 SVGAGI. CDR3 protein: CASSPDLRSYEQYF. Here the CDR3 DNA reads TGTGCCAGCAGCCCGGACCTACGCTCCTACGAGCAGTACTTC.